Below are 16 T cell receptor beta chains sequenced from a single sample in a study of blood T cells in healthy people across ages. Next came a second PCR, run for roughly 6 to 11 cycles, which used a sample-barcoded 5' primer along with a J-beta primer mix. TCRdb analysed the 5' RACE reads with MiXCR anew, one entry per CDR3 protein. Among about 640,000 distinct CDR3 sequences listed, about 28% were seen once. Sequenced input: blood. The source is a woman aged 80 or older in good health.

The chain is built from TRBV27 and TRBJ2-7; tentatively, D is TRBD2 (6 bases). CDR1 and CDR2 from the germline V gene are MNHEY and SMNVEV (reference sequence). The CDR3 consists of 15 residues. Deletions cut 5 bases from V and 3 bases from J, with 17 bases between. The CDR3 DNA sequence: TGTGCCAGCAGTCAAACTAGCTGGCGTGACTACGAGCAGTACTTC. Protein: CASSQTSWRDYEQYF.

The CDR3 reads CASRPGTDHEQYF. CDR3 nucleotides: TGCGCCAGCAGACCCGGGACAGATCATGAGCAGTACTTC. V usage is TRBV5-1 and J usage is TRBJ2-7, with 7 bases aligning to TRBD1. This CDR3 contains 13 residues. Germline loops: CDR1 SGHRS, CDR2 YFSETQ. Germline trimming cut 5 bases from V and 7 bases from J; bases unmatched to any gene: 9.

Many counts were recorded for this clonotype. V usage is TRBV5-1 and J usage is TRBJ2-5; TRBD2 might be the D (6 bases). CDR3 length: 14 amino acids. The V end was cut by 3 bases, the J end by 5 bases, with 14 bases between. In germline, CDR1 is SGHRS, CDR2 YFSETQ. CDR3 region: CASSWAGSTETQYF. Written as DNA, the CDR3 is TGCGCCAGCAGCTGGGCGGGGAGTACGGAGACCCAGTACTTC.

The CDR3 nucleotides are TGTGCCAGCAGATGGAACACCGGGGAGCTGTTTTTT. Its protein product is CASRWNTGELFF. This sequence joins TRBV12-3 or TRBV12-4 and TRBJ2-2; D uncertain. Trimming stripped 6 bases from V and 1 base from J, with 3 bases between. The length of the CDR3 is 12 residues.

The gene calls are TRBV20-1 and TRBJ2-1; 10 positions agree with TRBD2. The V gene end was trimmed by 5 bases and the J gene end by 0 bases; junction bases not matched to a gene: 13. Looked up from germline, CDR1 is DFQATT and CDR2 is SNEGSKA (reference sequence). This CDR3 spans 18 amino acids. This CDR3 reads CSALPGLAPRSSYNEQFF. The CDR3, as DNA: TGCAGTGCTCTTCCGGGACTAGCGCCCCGGAGCTCCTACAATGAGCAGTTCTTC.

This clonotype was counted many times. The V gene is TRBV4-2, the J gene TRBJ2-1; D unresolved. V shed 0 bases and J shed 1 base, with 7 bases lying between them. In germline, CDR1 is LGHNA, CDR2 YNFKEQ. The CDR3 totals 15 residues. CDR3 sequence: CASSQDLGSYNEQFF. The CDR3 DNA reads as TGTGCCAGCAGCCAAGACCTGGGTTCCTACAATGAGCAGTTCTTC.

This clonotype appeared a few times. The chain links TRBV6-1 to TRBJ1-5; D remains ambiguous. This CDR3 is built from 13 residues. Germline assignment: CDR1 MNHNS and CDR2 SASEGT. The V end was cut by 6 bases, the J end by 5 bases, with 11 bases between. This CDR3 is CASSATVDQPQHF. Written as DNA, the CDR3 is TGTGCCAGCAGCGCGACGGTCGATCAGCCCCAGCATTTT.

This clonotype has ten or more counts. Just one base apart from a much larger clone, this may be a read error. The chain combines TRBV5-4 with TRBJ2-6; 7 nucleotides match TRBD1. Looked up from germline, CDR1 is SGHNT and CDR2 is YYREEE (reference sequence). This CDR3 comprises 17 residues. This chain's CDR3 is CASSAWDRRSGANVRTF. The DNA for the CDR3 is TGTGCCAGCAGCGCCTGGGACAGACGCTCTGGGGCCAACGTCCGGACTTTC. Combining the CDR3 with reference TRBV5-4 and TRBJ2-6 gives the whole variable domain ETGVTQSPTHLIKTRGQQVTLRCSSQSGHNTVSWYQQALGQGPQFIFQYYREEENGRGNFPPRFSGLQFPNYSSELNVNALELDDSALYLCASSAWDRRSGANVRTFGAGSRLTVL.

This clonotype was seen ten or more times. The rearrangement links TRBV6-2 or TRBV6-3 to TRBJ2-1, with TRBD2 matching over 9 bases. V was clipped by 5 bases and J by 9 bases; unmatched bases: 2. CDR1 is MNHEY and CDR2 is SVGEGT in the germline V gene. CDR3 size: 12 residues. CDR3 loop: CASSGTSTEQFF. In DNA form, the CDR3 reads TGTGCCAGCAGTGGGACTAGCACTGAGCAGTTCTTC.

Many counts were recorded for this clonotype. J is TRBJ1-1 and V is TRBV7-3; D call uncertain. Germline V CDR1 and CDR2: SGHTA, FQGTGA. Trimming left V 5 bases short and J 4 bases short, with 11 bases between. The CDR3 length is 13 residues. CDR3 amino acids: CASSQQRFTEAFF. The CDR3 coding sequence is TGTGCCAGCAGCCAACAACGGTTCACTGAAGCTTTCTTT.

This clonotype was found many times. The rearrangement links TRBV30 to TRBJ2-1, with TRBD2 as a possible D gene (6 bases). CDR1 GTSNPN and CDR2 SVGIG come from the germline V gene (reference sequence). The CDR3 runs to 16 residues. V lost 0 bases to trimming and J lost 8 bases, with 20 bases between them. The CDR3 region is CAWSVRTTATEHEQFF. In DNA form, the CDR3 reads TGTGCCTGGAGTGTTAGGACTACCGCCACCGAGCATGAGCAGTTCTTC.

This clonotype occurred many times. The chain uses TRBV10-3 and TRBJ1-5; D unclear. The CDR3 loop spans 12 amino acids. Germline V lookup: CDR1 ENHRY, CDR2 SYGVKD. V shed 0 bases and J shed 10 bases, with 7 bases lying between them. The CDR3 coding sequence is TGTGCCATCAGTGAGTCGTGGGTTCCCCAGCATTTT. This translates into CAISESWVPQHF.

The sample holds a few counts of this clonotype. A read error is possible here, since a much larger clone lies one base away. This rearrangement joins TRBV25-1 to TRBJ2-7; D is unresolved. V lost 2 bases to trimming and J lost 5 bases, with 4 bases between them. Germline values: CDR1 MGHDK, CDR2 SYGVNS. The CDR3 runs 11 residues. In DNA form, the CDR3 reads TGTGCCAGCAGTGAAAGACACGAGCAGTACTTC. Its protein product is CASSERHEQYF.

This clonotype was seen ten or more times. CDR3 amino acids: CASSRTGAMNTEAFF. DNA for the CDR3: TGTGCCAGCAGCCGGACAGGAGCTATGAACACTGAAGCTTTCTTT. This chain joins TRBV7-2 and TRBJ1-1; the match to TRBD1 covers 7 bases. This CDR3 is 15 amino acids long. V lost 5 bases to trimming and J lost 0 bases; unmatched junction nucleotides: 6. CDR1 and CDR2 from the germline V gene are SGHTA and FQGNSA. The variable domain in full, with the rest retrieved from reference TRBV7-2 and TRBJ1-1, is GAGVSQSPSNKVTEKGKDVELRCDPISGHTALYWYRQSLGQGLEFLIYFQGNSAPDKSGLPSDRFSAERTGGSVSTLTIQRTQQEDSAVYLCASSRTGAMNTEAFFGQGTRLTVV.

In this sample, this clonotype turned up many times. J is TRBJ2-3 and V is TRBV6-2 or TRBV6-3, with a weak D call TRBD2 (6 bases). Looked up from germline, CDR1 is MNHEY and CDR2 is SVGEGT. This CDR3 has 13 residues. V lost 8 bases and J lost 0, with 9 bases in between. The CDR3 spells CASRRGSTDTQYF. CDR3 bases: TGTGCCAGCCGCCGGGGGAGCACAGATACGCAGTATTTT.

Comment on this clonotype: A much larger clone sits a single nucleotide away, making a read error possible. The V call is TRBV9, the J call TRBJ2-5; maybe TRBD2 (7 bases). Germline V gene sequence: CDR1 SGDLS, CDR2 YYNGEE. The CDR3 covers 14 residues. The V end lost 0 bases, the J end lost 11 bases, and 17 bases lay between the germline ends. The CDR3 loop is CASSVDPGGTEQYF. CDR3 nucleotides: TGTGCCAGCAGCGTAGATCCGGGGGGCACTGAGCAGTACTTC.